One sample yielded the 9 T cell receptor beta chains listed below, sequenced in a study of CXCR3-negative and CXCR3-positive naive CD8 T cells. In preparing the TRB cDNA libraries, 5' RACE with UMI labels was used. Reprocessing the 5' RACE reads, TCRdb reports a single entry for every CDR3 protein and omits DNA. This sample's clone table lists some 5,500 distinct CDR3 sequences. The specimen sequenced was naive CXCR3- CD8+ T cells from blood. Subset in this sample: CD45RO-CCR7+CD27+CD95- naive CD8+ T cells lacking CXCR3 (TNR3-). Every receptor here comes from a human donor in good health. Some clones in this sample may be carry-over from other donors' samples.

This clonotype is identified as medium-sized from frequency. V usage is TRBV20-1 and J usage is TRBJ1-1; there is no DNA to check the TCRdb D call of TRBD1. The germline V gene has CDR1 DFQATT and CDR2 SNEGSKA (reference sequence). CDR3 size: 16 residues. CDR3 in amino acids: CSARETGGTIWTEAFF.

The chain recombines TRBV19 with TRBJ1-2. Per the germline V gene, CDR1 is LNHDA and CDR2 is SQIVND (reference sequence). The CDR3 is made up of 13 amino acids. CDR3 sequence reads: CASTLGLYYGYTF.

This clonotype shows up as medium-sized (0.01 to 0.1%) by frequency. The chain recombines TRBV5-1 with TRBJ2-2; TCRdb's assignment of TRBD2 cannot be checked, as there is no DNA. The CDR3 contains 12 residues. Germline loops: CDR1 SGHRS, CDR2 YFSETQ. CDR3 protein: CASEGITGELFF.

The rearrangement joins TRBV11-3 to TRBJ2-5. The CDR3 spans 13 residues. CDR1 SGHNT and CDR2 YENEEA come from the germline V gene. The CDR3 is CASSLVGAETQYF.

V is TRBV7-9 and J is TRBJ2-7. The CDR3 is 13 amino acids. CDR1 and CDR2 (germline): SEHNR, FQNEAQ (reference sequence). CDR3 residues: CASSLSSAYEQYF. Full variable domain (rest looked up from reference TRBV7-9 and TRBJ2-7): DTGVSQNPRHKITKRGQNVTFRCDPISEHNRLYWYRQTLGQGPEFLTYFQNEAQLEKSRLLSDRFSAERPKGSFSTLEIQRTEQGDSAMYLCASSLSSAYEQYFGPGTRLTVT.

This rearrangement joins TRBV29-1 to TRBJ2-7. Germline-derived CDR1 and CDR2 are SQVTM and ANQGSEA. The CDR3 extends over 14 amino acids. The CDR3 sequence: CSVEKAGELLEQYF.

In terms of frequency, this clonotype is medium-sized. The chain's CDR3 is CSARDLGTSAKNIQYF. The chain is built from TRBV20-1 and TRBJ2-4; the TRBD2 assignment by TCRdb is unverifiable without DNA. This CDR3 spans 16 amino acids. Germline loops: CDR1 DFQATT, CDR2 SNEGSKA (reference sequence).

Frequency places this clonotype as medium-sized. The rearrangement joins TRBV29-1 to TRBJ2-7; as DNA is missing, the TRBD2 call by TCRdb cannot be tested. CDR1 is SQVTM and CDR2 is ANQGSEA in the germline V gene. This CDR3 comprises 13 residues. The CDR3 reads CSVAQIGSSEQYF.

This chain links TRBV2 with TRBJ2-3; TCRdb's D call, TRBD1, is unchecked because there is no DNA. Germline CDR1 SNHLY, CDR2 FYNNEI. The CDR3 length is 15 residues. This CDR3 is CASSEGPPSTDTQYF. Based on the CDR3 plus reference TRBV2 and TRBJ2-3, the full variable domain is EPEVTQTPSHQVTQMGQEVILRCVPISNHLYFYWYRQILGQKVEFLVSFYNNEISEKSEIFDDQFSVERPDGSNFTLKIRSTKLEDSAMYFCASSEGPPSTDTQYFGPGTRLTVL.